The 9 T cell receptor beta chains presented below share a single source sample, sequenced in a study of cytomegalovirus exposure and HLA in healthy donors. PCR was performed using 60 Vbeta and 13 Jbeta primers. Repertoires were generated with immunoSEQ multiplex PCR, while TCRdb's copy carries only in-frame clones and drops some. The data hold about 200,000 clones, with 82% observed a single time. Input material: PBMCs. The receptors derive from a man aged 35 to 55 in good health and CMV-seropositive.

The V and J genes are TRBV2 and TRBJ2-7; D perhaps matches TRBD1 (6 bases). V was clipped by 10 bases and J by 2 bases, with 21 bases between them. From germline, CDR1 is SNHLY and CDR2 FYNNEI. CDR3 length: 15 amino acids. CDR3 coding DNA: TGTGCCATCAATGGGGGCGCGGAATTCCCCTACGAGCAGTACTTC. It is translated as CAINGGAEFPYEQYF.

About this clone itself: The junction shows a germline mismatch at one end, possibly a read error. This rearrangement joins TRBV25-1 to TRBJ2-5, with a weak D call TRBD1 (5 bases). Germline V gene data show CDR1 as MGHDK and CDR2 as SYGVNS. This CDR3 region has 14 residues. This CDR3 reads CASSESGFTETQYF. CDR3 DNA: TGTGCCAGCAGCGAATCAGGGTTTACGGAGACCCAGTACTTC. The full variable domain, completed using reference TRBV25-1 and TRBJ2-5, is EADIYQTPRYLVIGTGKKITLECSQTMGHDKMYWYQQDPGMELHLIHYSYGVNSTEKGDLSSESTVSRIRTEHFPLTLESARPSHTSQYLCASSESGFTETQYFGPGTRLLVL.

The rearrangement uses TRBV5-4 and TRBJ2-1; D not resolved. There are 16 residues in the CDR3. V dropped 4 bases and J dropped 0 bases, with 14 bases sitting between them. Germline loops: CDR1 SGHNT, CDR2 YYREEE (reference sequence). CDR3 nucleotide sequence: TGTGCCAGCAGCGCCCCTAGGCGTACCTCCTACAATGAGCAGTTCTTC. This translates into CASSAPRRTSYNEQFF.

The chain joins TRBV5-4 to TRBJ2-2, with 7 bases lining up with TRBD2. The germline gives CDR1 SGHNT, CDR2 YYREEE (reference sequence). Trimming took 4 bases from V and 4 from J; bases not matched to a gene: 7. CDR3 length: 15 residues. The CDR3 is CASSPTLASTGELFF. Here the CDR3 DNA reads TGTGCCAGCAGCCCGACACTAGCGAGCACCGGGGAGCTGTTTTTT.

The chain has TRBV30 and TRBJ2-3, with 9 bases that match TRBD2. Germline CDR1 and CDR2: GTSNPN and SVGIG (reference sequence). CDR3 size: 15 residues. The junction had 12 bases not matched to a gene; V was cut back by 5 bases and J by 6 bases. In nucleotides, the CDR3 is TGTGCCTGGTCCCTCGGCGGGAGGGCGGGTGATACGCAGTATTTT. Its protein product is CAWSLGGRAGDTQYF.

The rearrangement uses TRBV7-9 and TRBJ1-2, with D possibly being TRBD1 (6 bases). The CDR3 extends over 16 amino acids. V lost 1 base, J lost 2 bases, and 14 bases lay in between. Germline values: CDR1 SEHNR, CDR2 FQNEAQ (reference sequence). CDR3 in DNA: TGTGCCAGCAGCTTAGTTCGGGGGGCAGGGAACTATGGCTACACCTTC. Its protein is CASSLVRGAGNYGYTF.

The chain carries TRBV7-6 and TRBJ2-1; TRBD2 might be the D (5 bases). The length of the CDR3 is 17 residues. Germline-derived CDR1 and CDR2 are SGHVS and FNYEAQ. V gave up 5 bases and J gave up 0 bases, with 17 bases separating them. Here the CDR3 reads CASSARVGAFSYNEQFF. The CDR3 region has the DNA TGTGCCAGCAGCGCGCGGGTGGGCGCATTCTCCTACAATGAGCAGTTCTTC.

The genes are TRBV15 and TRBJ2-1; 7 positions match TRBD2. After removal of 0 bases from V and 2 bases from J, the junction contained 4 bases not matched to a gene. CDR1 and CDR2 from the germline V gene are LNHNV and YYDKDF (reference sequence). The CDR3 loop spans 16 amino acids. The CDR3 sequence: CATSREGGRTYNEQFF. In nucleotides, the CDR3 is TGTGCCACCAGCAGAGAAGGCGGGAGAACCTACAATGAGCAGTTCTTC.

This sequence joins TRBV5-4 and TRBJ2-7; TRBD2 matches 11 bases. CDR3 length equals 15 residues. Losses at the gene ends were 3 bases for V and 7 bases for J; bases not matched to a gene: 9. The V gene's germline CDR1 is SGHNT and CDR2 YYREEE (reference sequence). Here the CDR3 reads CASSSLAGGPGEQYF. In nucleotides, the CDR3 is TGTGCCAGCAGCTCTTTAGCGGGAGGGCCGGGAGAGCAGTACTTC.